This T cell receptor beta chain emerged from a study of T cell responses to AZD1222 COVID-19 vaccine. The data were produced by immunoSEQ multiplex PCR, yet TCRdb's version contains in-frame clones alone and is incomplete. The table has approximately 170,000 clones, about 91% seen once. CDR3 length: 14 amino acids. Germline CDR1 and CDR2: SGHRS and YFSETQ. The ends lost 0 bases at V and 2 bases at J; junction bases unmatched: 2. Turning to this clone: Other DNA variants within this sample encode the same CDR3.

The genes are TRBV5-1 and TRBJ2-7; TRBD1 aligns across 7 bases. This material consisted of peripheral blood, taken 28 days after the second AZD1222 dose. The TCR comes from an adult who received the AZD1222 COVID-19 vaccine. The CDR3 region has the DNA TGCGCCAGCAGCTTGGGGACAGGAACCTACGAGCAGTACTTC. This sequence encodes CASSLGTGTYEQYF.